One and the same sample provided the 18 T cell receptor beta chains below, sequenced in a study of T cell responses to AZD1222 COVID-19 vaccine. Method: immunoSEQ multiplex PCR; TCRdb's copy keeps in-frame clones and lacks some. The sample holds 100,000 or so clones, 80% to 90% seen once. Sequences were derived from peripheral blood, sampled 28 days after the second AZD1222 dose. The receptors shown here come from an adult who received the AZD1222 COVID-19 vaccine.

V usage is TRBV6-1 and J usage is TRBJ2-7, with a weak D call TRBD2 (6 bases). CDR1 MNHNS and CDR2 SASEGT come from the germline V gene. V was cut by 7 bases and J by 3 bases, with 16 bases left in between. The CDR3 loop spans 14 amino acids. CDR3 protein: CASTPGGSFYEQYF. The CDR3 coding sequence is TGTGCCAGCACCCCCGGAGGGAGTTTCTACGAGCAGTACTTC.

The chain couples TRBV6-6 to TRBJ2-7, with D perhaps being TRBD1 or TRBD2 (5 bases each). Trimming removed 4 bases from V and 2 bases from J, with 12 bases in between. The CDR3 runs 14 residues. In germline, CDR1 is MNHNY, CDR2 SVGAGI (reference sequence). The CDR3 protein is CASSFGTETYEQYF. DNA for the CDR3: TGTGCCAGCAGTTTCGGGACGGAAACCTACGAGCAGTACTTC.

CDR3 residues: CASSTAGLRSYEQYF. The CDR3 DNA reads TGTGCCAGCAGCACAGCCGGGCTCCGGTCCTACGAGCAGTACTTC. This chain links TRBV7-6 with TRBJ2-7; D unresolved. This CDR3 is built from 15 residues. Germline CDR1 is SGHVS and CDR2 is FNYEAQ. V dropped 5 bases and J dropped 1 base, with 15 bases sitting between them.

The chain employs TRBV16 and TRBJ2-4; 7 positions match TRBD2. This CDR3 has 13 amino acids. Germline values: CDR1 KGHSY, CDR2 FQNENV. Trimming at V came to 4 bases and at J to 6 bases, leaving 3 bases not matched to a gene. The CDR3 sequence: CASSPPGGNIQYF. In DNA, the CDR3 is TGTGCCAGCAGCCCTCCGGGGGGAAACATTCAGTACTTC.

The V gene is TRBV18, the J gene TRBJ2-7; no definite D call. The CDR3 spans 12 residues. Trimming shortened V by 3 bases and J by 2 bases, and 5 bases separated the two germline ends. CDR1 and CDR2 from the germline V gene are KGHSH and LQKENI. CDR3 coding DNA: TGTGCCAGCTCACCGGGCACCTACGAGCAGTACTTC. The encoded protein is CASSPGTYEQYF.

The rearrangement joins TRBV28 to TRBJ1-4; TRBD1 matches at 11 bases. CDR1 and CDR2 from the germline V gene are MDHEN and SYDVKM. J lost 4 bases, V lost 4 bases, and 8 bases had no gene match. This CDR3 region has 17 residues. The CDR3 sequence: CASSSRDRGVLNEKLFF. The CDR3, as DNA: TGTGCCAGCAGTTCCCGGGACAGGGGGGTTCTTAATGAAAAACTGTTTTTT.

J is TRBJ2-3 and V is TRBV12-5; D perhaps matches TRBD2 (7 bases). The CDR3 consists of 17 residues. In germline, CDR1 is LGHNT, CDR2 FRNRAP. Trimming left V 1 base short and J 1 base short, with 15 bases between. CDR3 protein: CASGLAHREGGTDTQYF. Here the CDR3 DNA reads TGTGCTAGTGGTTTGGCCCACAGGGAGGGGGGCACAGATACGCAGTATTTT.

The CDR3 DNA is TGTGCCAGCAGTCCCGAGGACGGTACAGATACGCAGTATTTT. Amino acids: CASSPEDGTDTQYF. The chain couples TRBV28 to TRBJ2-3; D not certain. Germline assignment: CDR1 MDHEN and CDR2 SYDVKM. The V end lost 5 bases, the J end lost 3 bases, and 12 bases lay between the germline ends. The CDR3 has 14 residues.

This chain connects TRBV7-3 to TRBJ2-3; TRBD1 aligns across 11 bases. The CDR3 has 17 amino acids. The J segment lost 3 bases and the V segment lost 2 bases, leaving 7 bases of the junction unmatched. Germline values: CDR1 SGHTA, CDR2 FQGTGA. CDR3 nucleotide sequence: TGTGCCAGCAGCTTAGGACACGGGACAGGGGGGACAGATACGCAGTATTTT. It is translated as CASSLGHGTGGTDTQYF.

This chain joins TRBV30 and TRBJ2-7; 11 bases fit TRBD2. The CDR3 is made up of 14 amino acids. Germline-derived CDR1 and CDR2 are GTSNPN and SVGIG (reference sequence). Losses at the gene ends were 1 base for V and 6 bases for J; bases not matched to a gene: 5. CDR3 in DNA: TGTGCCTGGAGTGGTCTAGCGGGAGGAGGCGAGCAGTACTTC. Protein: CAWSGLAGGGEQYF.

The V call is TRBV27, the J call TRBJ1-2, with 9 bases lining up with TRBD1. The length of the CDR3 is 13 residues. The V segment lost 7 bases and the J segment 4 bases; nucleotides outside the gene matches: 4. Germline assignment: CDR1 MNHEY and CDR2 SMNVEV (reference sequence). The CDR3 nucleotides read TGTGCCAGCACCGGACAGGGGAGCTATGGCTACACCTTC. Translating gives CASTGQGSYGYTF.

CDR3 residues: CASSLLGQGYEQYF. The CDR3 nucleotides are TGTGCCAGCAGTTTATTGGGGCAGGGCTACGAGCAGTACTTC. This chain joins TRBV28 and TRBJ2-7; D possibly corresponds to TRBD1 (5 bases). The CDR3 spans 14 residues. Germline CDR1 MDHEN, CDR2 SYDVKM. Between the trimmed V and J ends, which lost 1 base and 3 bases, there was a span of 10 bases. Full variable domain (remainder filled in from reference TRBV28 and TRBJ2-7): DVKVTQSSRYLVKRTGEKVFLECVQDMDHENMFWYRQDPGLGLRLIYFSYDVKMKEKGDIPEGYSVSREKKERFSLILESASTNQTSMYLCASSLLGQGYEQYFGPGTRLTVT.

This rearrangement joins TRBV18 to TRBJ2-3; D gene unclear. The CDR3 sequence is 13 residues long. V lost 9 bases to trimming and J lost 2 bases, with 12 bases between them. The germline gives CDR1 KGHSH, CDR2 LQKENI. The CDR3 nucleotides read TGTGCCAGTCTAATCCGAGTCACAGATACGCAGTATTTT. Amino acid sequence: CASLIRVTDTQYF. The variable domain in full, with the rest retrieved from reference TRBV18 and TRBJ2-3, is NAGVMQNPRHLVRRRGQEARLRCSPMKGHSHVYWYRQLPEEGLKFMVYLQKENIIDESGMPKERFSAEFPKEGPSILRIQQVVRGDSAAYFCASLIRVTDTQYFGPGTRLTVL.

CDR3 in DNA: TGTGCCAGCAGCGTAGGCGACAGGGCCTACGAGCAGTACTTC. Residues: CASSVGDRAYEQYF. The chain employs TRBV9 and TRBJ2-7; 7 bases are shared with TRBD1. V trimming: 0 bases; J trimming: 2 bases; junction bases outside the gene matches: 2. This CDR3 is 14 amino acids long. The germline gives CDR1 SGDLS, CDR2 YYNGEE.

This clone was seen once. V usage is TRBV5-6 and J usage is TRBJ1-2; D remains ambiguous. The CDR3 is 12 residues long. Germline-derived CDR1 and CDR2 are SGHDT and YYEEEE. V was trimmed by 0 bases and J by 3 bases, leaving 3 bases between them. DNA for the CDR3: TGTGCCAGCAGCTTGGGCTACTATGGCTACACCTTC. As protein: CASSLGYYGYTF.

The gene calls are TRBV9 and TRBJ1-2; D possibly corresponds to TRBD1 (5 bases). Trimming shortened V by 4 bases and J by 8 bases, and 21 bases separated the two germline ends. The CDR3 covers 15 residues. Germline-derived CDR1 and CDR2 are SGDLS and YYNGEE. The CDR3 sequence is CASSPHDRVPGGYTF. Here the CDR3 DNA reads TGTGCCAGCAGCCCTCACGACAGAGTCCCAGGGGGCTACACCTTC.

This clone was recorded only once. This chain connects TRBV7-9 to TRBJ1-1, with D uncertain. Per germline, CDR1 SEHNR and CDR2 FQNEAQ (reference sequence). This CDR3 region has 12 residues. V was cut by 5 bases and J by 11 bases, with 15 bases left in between. This CDR3 is CASSPLGIRAFF. As DNA, the CDR3 is TGTGCCAGCAGCCCTCTTGGGATCCGGGCTTTCTTT.

This clone was counted between two and nine times. The rearrangement joins TRBV6-4 to TRBJ2-3; 7 bases are a match to TRBD2. V was pared by 6 bases and J by 8 bases, with 11 bases of the junction left unmatched. The CDR3 runs 14 residues. CDR1 is MRHNA, CDR2 SNTAGT, per germline. CDR3 DNA sequence: TGTGCCAGCAGCCCGATCGGTTGGGGGGGTACGCAGTATTTT. This sequence encodes CASSPIGWGGTQYF.